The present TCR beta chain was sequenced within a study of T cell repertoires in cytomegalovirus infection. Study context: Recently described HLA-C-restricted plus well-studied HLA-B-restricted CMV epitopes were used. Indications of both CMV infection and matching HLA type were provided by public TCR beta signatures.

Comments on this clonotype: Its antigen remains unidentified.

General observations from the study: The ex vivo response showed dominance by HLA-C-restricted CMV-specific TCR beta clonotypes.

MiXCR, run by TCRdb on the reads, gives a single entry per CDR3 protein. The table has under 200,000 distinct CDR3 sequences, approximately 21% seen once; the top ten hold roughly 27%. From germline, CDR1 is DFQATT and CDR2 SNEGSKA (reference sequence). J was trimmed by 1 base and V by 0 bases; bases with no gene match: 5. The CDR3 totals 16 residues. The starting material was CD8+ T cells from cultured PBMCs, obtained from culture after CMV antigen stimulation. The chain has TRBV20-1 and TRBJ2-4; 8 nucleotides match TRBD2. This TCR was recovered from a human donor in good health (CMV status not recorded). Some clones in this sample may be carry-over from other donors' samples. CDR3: CSARDLTSGAKNIQYF. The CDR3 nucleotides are TGCAGTGCTAGAGATCTAACTAGCGGCGCCAAAAACATTCAGTACTTC.